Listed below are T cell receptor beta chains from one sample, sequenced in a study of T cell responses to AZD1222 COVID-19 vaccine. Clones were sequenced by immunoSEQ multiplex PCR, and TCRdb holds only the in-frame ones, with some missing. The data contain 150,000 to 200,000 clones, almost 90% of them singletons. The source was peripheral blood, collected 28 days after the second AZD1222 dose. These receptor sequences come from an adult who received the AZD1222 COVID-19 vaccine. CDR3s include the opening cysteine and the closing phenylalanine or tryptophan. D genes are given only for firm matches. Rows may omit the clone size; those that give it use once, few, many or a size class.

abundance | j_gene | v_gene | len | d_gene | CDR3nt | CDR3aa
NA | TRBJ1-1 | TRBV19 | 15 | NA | TGTGCCAGTAGTATCTTCGTACAGATGAACACTGAAGCTTTCTTT | CASSIFVQMNTEAFF
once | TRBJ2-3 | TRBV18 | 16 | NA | TGTGCCAGCTCACCCGTTCGACCGGGGAACACAGATACGCAGTATTTT | CASSPVRPGNTDTQYF
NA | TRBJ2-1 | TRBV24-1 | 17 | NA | TGTGCCACCAGTGATCCAGACACGTCGAGCTCCTACAATGAGCAGTTCTTC | CATSDPDTSSSYNEQFF
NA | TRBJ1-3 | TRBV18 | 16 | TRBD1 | TGTGCCAGCTCACCACTATCGGGACAGTCGTGGAACACCATATATTTT | CASSPLSGQSWNTIYF
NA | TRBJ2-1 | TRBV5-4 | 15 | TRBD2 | TGTGCCAGCAGCTTGGCAGCGGGGGGCTACAATGAGCAGTTCTTC | CASSLAAGGYNEQFF
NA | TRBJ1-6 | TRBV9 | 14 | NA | TGTGCCAGCAGCGTAGGCGGCAGTAATTCACCCCTCCACTTT | CASSVGGSNSPLHF
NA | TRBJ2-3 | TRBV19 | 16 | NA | TGTGCCAGTAGTATCTTCCCAGGACAGCGCACAGATACGCAGTATTTT | CASSIFPGQRTDTQYF
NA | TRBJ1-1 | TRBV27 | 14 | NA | TGTGCCAGCAGAGACGACGGGCTTAGTACTGAAGCTTTCTTT | CASRDDGLSTEAFF
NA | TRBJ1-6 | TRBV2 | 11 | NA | TGTGCCAGCAGGGGCGGATCACCCCTCCACTTT | CASRGGSPLHF
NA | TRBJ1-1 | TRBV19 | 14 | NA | TGTGCCAGTAGGTCCTATTTGGGAAACACTGAAGCTTTCTTT | CASRSYLGNTEAFF
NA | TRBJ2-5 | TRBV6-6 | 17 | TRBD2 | TGTGCCAGCAGTCGATCGACAGGACTAGCTGAACAAGAGACCCAGTACTTC | CASSRSTGLAEQETQYF
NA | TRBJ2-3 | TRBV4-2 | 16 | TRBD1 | TGTGCCAGCAGCCAAGATATAGGGGGCAGGGCAGATACGCAGTATTTT | CASSQDIGGRADTQYF
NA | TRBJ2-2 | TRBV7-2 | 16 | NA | TGTGCCAGCAGCTTAGGGGGCACACAAGGCACCGGGGAGCTGTTTTTT | CASSLGGTQGTGELFF
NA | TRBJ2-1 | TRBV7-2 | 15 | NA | TGTGCCAGCAGCTTAATCCTTCCCCCCTACAATGAGCAGTTCTTC | CASSLILPPYNEQFF
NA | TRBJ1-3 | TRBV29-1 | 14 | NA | TGCAGCGTTGAAGACGGGGTAAATGGAAACACCATATATTTT | CSVEDGVNGNTIYF
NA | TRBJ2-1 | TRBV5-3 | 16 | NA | TGTGCCAGAAGCTACCAAGGTAGCGTGAGCATCAATGAGCAGTTCTTC | CARSYQGSVSINEQFF
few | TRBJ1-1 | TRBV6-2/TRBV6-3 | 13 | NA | TGTGCCAGCAGTGACGCCGGGTCCACTGAAGCTTTCTTT | CASSDAGSTEAFF
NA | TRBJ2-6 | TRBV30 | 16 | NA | TGTGCCTGGAGTTCCACCCGAAGGGCTGGGGCCAACGTCCTGACTTTC | CAWSSTRRAGANVLTF
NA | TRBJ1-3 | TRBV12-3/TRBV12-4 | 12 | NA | TGTGCCAGCAGCCCCTCGAAGGTAACCATATATTTT | CASSPSKVTIYF
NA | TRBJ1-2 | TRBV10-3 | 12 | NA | TGTGCCATCAGTGCAGGGGACTATGGCTACACCTTC | CAISAGDYGYTF
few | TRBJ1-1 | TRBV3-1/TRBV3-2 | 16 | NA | TGTGCCAGCAGCCAAGACTTCGGACATACCCTGGGGGAAGCTTTCTTT | CASSQDFGHTLGEAFF
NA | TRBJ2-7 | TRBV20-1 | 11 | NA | TGCAGTGCTTTATTAACCTACGAGCAGTACTTC | CSALLTYEQYF
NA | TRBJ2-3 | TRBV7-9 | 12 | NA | TGTGCCAGCAGCCGAGACACAGATACGCAGTATTTT | CASSRDTDTQYF
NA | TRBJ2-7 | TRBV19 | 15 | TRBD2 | TGTGCCAGTAGTTGGGGACTAGCGTTAATATACGAGCAGTACTTC | CASSWGLALIYEQYF
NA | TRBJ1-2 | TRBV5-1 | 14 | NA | TGCGCCAGCAGCTTTGATCCGGTAACCTATGGCTACACCTTC | CASSFDPVTYGYTF
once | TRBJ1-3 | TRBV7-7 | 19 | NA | TGTGCTAGCAGTCAAGGGGCAGAGGGAGAAGGTCCATCTGGAAACACCATATATTTT | CASSQGAEGEGPSGNTIYF
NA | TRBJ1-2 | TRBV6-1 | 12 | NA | TGTGCCAGCAGTGATTTTCTTTATGGCTACACCTTC | CASSDFLYGYTF
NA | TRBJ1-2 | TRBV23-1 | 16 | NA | TGCGCCAGCAGTTCGGGGCCGGGCAGGCATACCTATGGCTACACCTTC | CASSSGPGRHTYGYTF
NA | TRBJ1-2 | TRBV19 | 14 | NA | TGTGCCAGTAGTTTCTGGACAGATAACTATGGCTACACCTTC | CASSFWTDNYGYTF
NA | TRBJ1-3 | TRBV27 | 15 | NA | TGTGCCAGCAGTTTATCAGGGGGTGGTGGAAACACCATATATTTT | CASSLSGGGGNTIYF
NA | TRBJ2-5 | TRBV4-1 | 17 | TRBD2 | TGCGCCAGCAGCCAAGGTAGCGGGGGGGCTTTCGGAGAGACCCAGTACTTC | CASSQGSGGAFGETQYF